The 25 T cell receptor beta chains below come from one sample, sequenced in a study of T cells after yellow fever vaccination. TCRdb independently ran MiXCR on the 5' RACE reads; one entry per CDR3 protein. This sample has 300,000 to 350,000 distinct CDR3 sequences, with roughly a tenth found just once. This specimen was CD4+ T cells sorted from PBMCs, taken 45 days after the yellow fever booster vaccination. The source is a man between 18 and 29 years old who received the YFV17D yellow fever vaccine.

This clonotype was observed at least ten times. The chain links TRBV7-8 to TRBJ1-2, with D possibly matching TRBD1 (5 bases). Trimming pared 5 bases from V and 0 bases from J, leaving 13 bases between. The CDR3 sequence is 15 residues long. The V gene's germline CDR1 is SGHVS and CDR2 FQNEAQ. In nucleotides, the CDR3 is TGTGCCAGCAGCCCTCGGAGGGGAGCTAACTATGGCTACACCTTC. This gives the protein CASSPRRGANYGYTF.

The genes are TRBV7-2 and TRBJ2-3; D call uncertain. Germline CDR1 reads SGHTA; CDR2 reads FQGNSA. V was trimmed by 1 base and J by 2 bases, leaving 7 bases between them. The CDR3 has 14 amino acids. The CDR3 region has the DNA TGTGCCAGCAGCTTAGTCGCCGCCACAGATACGCAGTATTTT. This codes for CASSLVAATDTQYF.

This chain uses TRBV5-6 with TRBJ2-7; maybe TRBD1 (6 bases). The CDR3 sequence is 15 residues long. Trimming left V 4 bases short and J 3 bases short, with 17 bases between. The germline V gene encodes CDR1 SGHDT and CDR2 YYEEEE. CDR3 amino acids: CASSRGVGANYEQYF. DNA of the CDR3: TGTGCCAGCAGCCGTGGCGTGGGGGCAAACTACGAGCAGTACTTC.

This clonotype was seen once. This chain connects TRBV12-5 to TRBJ2-1, with no clear D. Trimming removed 6 bases at V and 5 bases at J, with 8 bases between. CDR3 length: 12 residues. In germline, CDR1 is LGHNT, CDR2 FRNRAP. This CDR3 reads CASGIDNNEQFF. The CDR3 DNA follows: TGTGCTAGTGGGATAGACAACAATGAGCAGTTCTTC.

This clonotype has more than one count but fewer than ten. The chain links TRBV7-9 to TRBJ2-3, with D unclear. There are 13 residues in the CDR3. CDR1 SEHNR and CDR2 FQNEAQ come from the germline V gene (reference sequence). The V gene lost 3 bases and the J gene lost 2 bases, with 6 bases spanning the gap. In DNA, the CDR3 is TGTGCCAGCAGCTTCGGATACACAGATACGCAGTATTTT. This translates into CASSFGYTDTQYF.

This clonotype was seen a handful of times. J is TRBJ1-2 and V is TRBV6-5; 10 bases are a match to TRBD1. Germline V gives CDR1 MNHEY, CDR2 SVGAGI. The CDR3 is made up of 16 amino acids. V gave up 0 bases and J gave up 6 bases; unmatched junction bases: 7. This chain's CDR3 is CASSYSGPGTGDGYTF. As DNA, the CDR3 is TGTGCCAGCAGTTACTCCGGGCCCGGGACAGGGGATGGCTACACCTTC.

This clonotype has just a few counts. For the CDR3, the DNA is TGCGCCAGCAGCTTGGCTGGACTAGCGGGAGGGAGCTCCTACAATGAGCAGTTCTTC. It is translated as CASSLAGLAGGSSYNEQFF. The V gene is TRBV5-1, the J gene TRBJ2-1; 15 nucleotides line up with TRBD2. The CDR3 extends over 19 amino acids. Looked up from germline, CDR1 is SGHRS and CDR2 is YFSETQ. After removal of 0 bases from V and 0 bases from J, the junction contained 4 bases not matched to a gene.

This clonotype was seen a handful of times. The chain carries TRBV5-1 and TRBJ1-5; 7 bases map to TRBD1. J lost 3 bases, V lost 4 bases, and 4 bases had no gene match. Germline CDR1 is SGHRS and CDR2 is YFSETQ. CDR3 length: 14 residues. The CDR3 loop is CASSPTGVNQPQHF. DNA of the CDR3: TGCGCCAGCAGCCCCACAGGGGTCAATCAGCCCCAGCATTTT.

This rearrangement joins TRBV30 to TRBJ2-7; maybe TRBD1 (5 bases). Trimming cost V 0 bases and J 3 bases, with 9 bases left between them. Germline V gene data show CDR1 as GTSNPN and CDR2 as SVGIG (reference sequence). The CDR3 spans 13 residues. The CDR3 sequence: CAWSVQGNYEQYF. CDR3 bases: TGTGCCTGGAGTGTTCAGGGCAACTACGAGCAGTACTTC.

This chain links TRBV30 with TRBJ1-2; D ambiguous. The CDR3 loop spans 14 amino acids. Between the trimmed V and J ends, which lost 2 bases and 0 bases, there was a span of 10 bases. Looked up from germline, CDR1 is GTSNPN and CDR2 is SVGIG (reference sequence). The CDR3 reads CAWSSNTANYGYTF. The CDR3 bases are TGTGCCTGGAGTTCCAACACAGCTAACTATGGCTACACCTTC.

The rearrangement uses TRBV7-2 and TRBJ1-5; 7 nucleotides align to TRBD1. Germline V gene data show CDR1 as SGHTA and CDR2 as FQGNSA. The CDR3 totals 14 residues. With 5 bases clipped from V and 5 bases from J, the junction kept 6 bases outside the gene matches. CDR3 coding DNA: TGTGCCAGCAGCGCGACAGGGCTCTATCAGCCCCAGCATTTT. Translation gives CASSATGLYQPQHF.

In its sample, this clonotype was seen many times. The V call is TRBV10-3, the J call TRBJ2-5, with D maybe TRBD1 (5 bases). Germline V CDR1 and CDR2: ENHRY, SYGVKD. This CDR3 comprises 13 residues. V was trimmed by 4 bases and J by 3 bases, leaving 9 bases between them. CDR3 nucleotides: TGTGCCATCAGTGCCAGGGTGGAAGAGACCCAGTACTTC. This codes for CAISARVEETQYF.

The chain couples TRBV2 to TRBJ1-2, with TRBD1 identical over 8 bases. The length of the CDR3 is 14 residues. Germline V gene sequence: CDR1 SNHLY, CDR2 FYNNEI. The trim removed 4 bases at V and 2 bases at J, leaving 3 bases unmatched. CDR3 amino acids: CASSGDRGNYGYTF. The CDR3 coding sequence is TGTGCCAGCAGTGGCGACAGGGGAAACTATGGCTACACCTTC.

The V and J genes are TRBV5-4 and TRBJ2-3; D is uncertain. The CDR3 has 13 amino acids. Trimming removed 4 bases at V and 6 bases at J, with 12 bases between. Germline V gives CDR1 SGHNT, CDR2 YYREEE (reference sequence). The CDR3 sequence is CASSKGPPDTQYF. CDR3 bases: TGTGCCAGCAGCAAAGGACCCCCGGATACGCAGTATTTT.

This clonotype showed up just a few times. The V and J genes are TRBV9 and TRBJ2-1; D is ambiguous. CDR3 length: 13 residues. Trimming took 1 base from V and 6 from J, leaving 8 bases between them. Per the germline V gene, CDR1 is SGDLS and CDR2 is YYNGEE. The CDR3 sequence: CASSVLVANEQFF. As DNA, the CDR3 is TGTGCCAGCAGCGTATTGGTGGCCAATGAGCAGTTCTTC.

This chain joins TRBV19 and TRBJ2-1, with 12 bases that match TRBD2. The V and J ends lost 11 bases and 8 bases, in that order; junction bases with no gene match: 13. This CDR3 has 15 amino acids. Germline V gene sequence: CDR1 LNHDA, CDR2 SQIVND (reference sequence). The CDR3 loop reads CAANRGLAGGHEQFF. CDR3 in DNA: TGTGCCGCGAACAGGGGGCTAGCGGGGGGGCATGAGCAGTTCTTC.

Comment on this clonotype: Just one base apart from a much larger clone, this may be a read error. V usage is TRBV5-1 and J usage is TRBJ2-7; no clear D gene. V was trimmed by 5 bases and J by 6 bases, leaving 15 bases between them. CDR3 length equals 13 residues. Germline V gives CDR1 SGHRS, CDR2 YFSETQ. The CDR3 nucleotides are TGCGCCAGCAGAACTGGGGTGTCAGGCGAGCAGTACTTC. Protein sequence: CASRTGVSGEQYF. Full variable domain (rest looked up from reference TRBV5-1 and TRBJ2-7): KAGVTQTPRYLIKTRGQQVTLSCSPISGHRSVSWYQQTPGQGLQFLFEYFSETQRNKGNFPGRFSGRQFSNSRSEMNVSTLELGDSALYLCASRTGVSGEQYFGPGTRLTVT.

This clonotype has only a few counts. For the CDR3, the DNA is TGTGCCAGCAGTTACGCGCCAGGGTGGTACGAGCAGTACGTC. This gives the protein CASSYAPGWYEQYV. The J gene is TRBJ2-7, the V gene TRBV6-2 or TRBV6-3; perhaps TRBD1 as D (5 bases). This CDR3 contains 14 residues. With 2 bases removed from V and 4 bases from J, the gap between germline ends came to 12 bases. Germline V gene sequence: CDR1 MNHEY, CDR2 SVGEGT.

This clonotype has at least ten counts. The J gene is TRBJ2-2, the V gene TRBV12-3 or TRBV12-4; no reliable D call. The V and J ends lost 2 bases and 6 bases respectively, with 7 bases between them. This CDR3 is built from 13 residues. CDR3 bases: TGTGCCAGCAGTTTAAGCCGGGCCGGGGAGCTGTTTTTT. Amino acids: CASSLSRAGELFF.

This clonotype was seen ten or more times. The CDR3 sequence: CASSLPGQGGKPQHF. The CDR3 bases are TGTGCCAGCAGTTTACCAGGGCAGGGCGGGAAGCCCCAGCATTTT. The gene calls are TRBV28 and TRBJ1-5, with D maybe TRBD1 (5 bases). Germline V lookup: CDR1 MDHEN, CDR2 SYDVKM. CDR3 length equals 15 residues. Trimming removed 2 bases from V and 8 bases from J, with 16 bases in between. The variable domain in full, with the rest retrieved from reference TRBV28 and TRBJ1-5, is DVKVTQSSRYLVKRTGEKVFLECVQDMDHENMFWYRQDPGLGLRLIYFSYDVKMKEKGDIPEGYSVSREKKERFSLILESASTNQTSMYLCASSLPGQGGKPQHFGDGTRLSIL.

This clonotype was seen at least ten times. The chain is built from TRBV15 and TRBJ2-2; D is ambiguous. Germline loops: CDR1 LNHNV, CDR2 YYDKDF (reference sequence). V shed 5 bases and J shed 6 bases, with 19 bases lying between them. This CDR3 is 16 amino acids long. CDR3 coding DNA: TGTGCCACCAGCGCCCCGGAACCAAAGACGGCCGGGGAGCTGTTTTTT. It translates to CATSAPEPKTAGELFF.

The table lists this clonotype with a few counts. V is TRBV20-1 and J is TRBJ1-3; D may be TRBD1 (5 bases). The germline V gene encodes CDR1 DFQATT and CDR2 SNEGSKA (reference sequence). V was cut by 1 base and J by 4 bases, with 14 bases left in between. This CDR3 is built from 15 residues. In nucleotides, the CDR3 is TGCAGTGCTAGAGCGGCCGGGACCGGCGGAAACACCATATATTTT. Amino acids: CSARAAGTGGNTIYF.

This clonotype was counted ten times or more. The chain combines TRBV5-1 with TRBJ2-2; TRBD2 is a possible D gene (6 bases). CDR1 and CDR2 from the germline V gene are SGHRS and YFSETQ. The CDR3 is made up of 15 amino acids. V was clipped by 4 bases and J by 8 bases, with 18 bases between them. The CDR3 DNA is TGCGCCAGCAGCATCCGGGACTCTCGGATGGGGGAGCTGTTTTTT. Its translation is CASSIRDSRMGELFF.

The chain recombines TRBV4-1 with TRBJ2-7; perhaps D is TRBD1 or TRBD2 (5 bases each). The CDR3 covers 16 residues. Germline assignment: CDR1 MGHRA and CDR2 YSYEKL. V was clipped by 0 bases and J by 5 bases, with 17 bases between them. The CDR3 protein is CASSQELRDPRDEQYV. The CDR3 DNA follows: TGCGCCAGCAGCCAAGAGTTACGGGACCCGAGGGACGAGCAGTACGTC.

V gene TRBV19 combines with J gene TRBJ1-5, with a possible D match to TRBD1 (5 bases). V gave up 3 bases and J gave up 6 bases, with 9 bases separating them. The CDR3 extends over 13 amino acids. The V gene's germline CDR1 is LNHDA and CDR2 SQIVND (reference sequence). The CDR3: CASSIWGVQPQHF. As DNA, the CDR3 is TGTGCCAGTAGTATTTGGGGGGTTCAGCCCCAGCATTTT.